A selection of T cell receptor beta chains follows, all from one sample in a study of shared clonotypes between healthy human individuals. Generated by immunoSEQ multiplex PCR, the TCRdb table keeps only in-frame clones and is missing some. The sample comprises about 1,900,000 clones, roughly 94% of which are singletons, and less than 1.5% rests with the top ten. Sequenced: naive CD8+ T cells sorted from blood. These TCRs come from a man aged 18 to 30 in good health. CDR3s include the opening cysteine and the closing phenylalanine or tryptophan. A D gene is named only where the DNA matches it firmly. The size of a clone is reported for some rows only, either as once, few or many, or as a class for expanded clones.

DNA	CDR3	V	D	J	size
TGCGCCAGCAGTGAGTCAAGAGGGGATCAGCCCCAGCATTTT	CASSESRGDQPQHF	TRBV10-1	-	TRBJ1-5	few
TGTGCCAGCAGTCCCCTGGGACTAGTAATATCCATTCAGTACTTC	CASSPLGLVISIQYF	TRBV27	TRBD2	TRBJ2-4	-
TGTGCCAGCAGCTTTATTCAAAGCGAGCAGTACTTC	CASSFIQSEQYF	TRBV13	-	TRBJ2-7	-
TGCAGCGTTCATCTACCCAGCCGGGGAATAGACGACGAGCAGTACTTC	CSVHLPSRGIDDEQYF	TRBV29-1	-	TRBJ2-7	-
TGTGCCAGCAGTTCATTACTAGCCTACAATGAGCAGTTCTTC	CASSSLLAYNEQFF	TRBV27	-	TRBJ2-1	-
TGTGCCAGCGGATCTGGGGATACGCAGTATTTT	CASGSGDTQYF	TRBV7-2	-	TRBJ2-3	once
TGTGCCAGCAGCTTAGGACAGGGGGCAGGCGAGCAGTACTTC	CASSLGQGAGEQYF	TRBV7-8	TRBD1	TRBJ2-7	once
TGTGCCAGCAGCTTAGGAGGGACGCAGTACACCGGGGAGCTGTTTTTT	CASSLGGTQYTGELFF	TRBV7-9	-	TRBJ2-2	-
TGTGCCAGCAGCGTAGATATCCCCAGCGGGAGTTACATTCAGTACTTC	CASSVDIPSGSYIQYF	TRBV9	TRBD2	TRBJ2-4	-
TGCGCCAGCAGCCCCCGGACCCAAGAGACCCAGTACTTC	CASSPRTQETQYF	TRBV4-3	-	TRBJ2-5	-
TGCGCCAGCAGCCAAGATGGCACGGCTGAAGCTTTCTTT	CASSQDGTAEAFF	TRBV4-3	-	TRBJ1-1	-
TGTGCCAGCAGTTTATCGAGGGACCTGGGAGGGGAGACCCAGTACTTC	CASSLSRDLGGETQYF	TRBV27	TRBD2	TRBJ2-5	-
TGTGCCAGCAGTTTAGCAGGGGAGGGGTCCTACGAGCAGTACTTC	CASSLAGEGSYEQYF	TRBV28	-	TRBJ2-7	-
TGCGCCAGCAGCTTAACCCCCACTTACGAGCAGTACTTC	CASSLTPTYEQYF	TRBV5-1	-	TRBJ2-7	-
TGTGCCAGCAAAATATCGTTGGGGGCAGGGGCGAACACTGAAGCTTTCTTT	CASKISLGAGANTEAFF	TRBV27	-	TRBJ1-1	-
TGTGCTAGCAGCCCAACCCCAGCAGGGGTGGAGACCCAGTACTTC	CASSPTPAGVETQYF	TRBV7-7	-	TRBJ2-5	-
TGCGCCAGCCGGGACAGAGGCACAGATACGCAGTATTTT	CASRDRGTDTQYF	TRBV4-1	TRBD1	TRBJ2-3	-
TGTGCCAGCAGCTTAGGAGGGTACGAGCAGTACTTC	CASSLGGYEQYF	TRBV5-4	-	TRBJ2-7	-
TGCGCCAGCAGCGAATACCCGGGACTAGCGGACCCCACAGATACGCAGTATTTT	CASSEYPGLADPTDTQYF	TRBV5-1	TRBD2	TRBJ2-3	-
TGCGCCAGCAGCTTAGGGTTATTAAGCGAGCAGTACTTC	CASSLGLLSEQYF	TRBV5-1	-	TRBJ2-7	-
TGTGCCAGCAGTTACGCAGGGGGCGCAGAGACCCAGTACTTC	CASSYAGGAETQYF	TRBV6-5	TRBD1	TRBJ2-5	-
TGTGCCAGCAGCCGGACGGTGAGTTCTGGGGCCAACGTCCTGACTTTC	CASSRTVSSGANVLTF	TRBV4-2	-	TRBJ2-6	-
TGTGCCAGCAGTTTTAATACAGGGAACTATGGCTACACCTTC	CASSFNTGNYGYTF	TRBV28	-	TRBJ1-2	-
TGTGCCAGCAGTTTACGGACTAGCGGGACCCACGAGCAGTACTTC	CASSLRTSGTHEQYF	TRBV28	TRBD2	TRBJ2-7	-
TGTGCCAGCAGTCAAGGACAGCCGAACACTGAAGCTTTCTTT	CASSQGQPNTEAFF	TRBV6-5	-	TRBJ1-1	-
TGTGCCACCAGTAGAGCGACGGTTAGCCTCACAGATACGCAGTATTTT	CATSRATVSLTDTQYF	TRBV15	-	TRBJ2-3	-
TGCGCCAGCAGCTCGATCGGGGGCCACGAGCAGTACTTC	CASSSIGGHEQYF	TRBV4-1	-	TRBJ2-7	-